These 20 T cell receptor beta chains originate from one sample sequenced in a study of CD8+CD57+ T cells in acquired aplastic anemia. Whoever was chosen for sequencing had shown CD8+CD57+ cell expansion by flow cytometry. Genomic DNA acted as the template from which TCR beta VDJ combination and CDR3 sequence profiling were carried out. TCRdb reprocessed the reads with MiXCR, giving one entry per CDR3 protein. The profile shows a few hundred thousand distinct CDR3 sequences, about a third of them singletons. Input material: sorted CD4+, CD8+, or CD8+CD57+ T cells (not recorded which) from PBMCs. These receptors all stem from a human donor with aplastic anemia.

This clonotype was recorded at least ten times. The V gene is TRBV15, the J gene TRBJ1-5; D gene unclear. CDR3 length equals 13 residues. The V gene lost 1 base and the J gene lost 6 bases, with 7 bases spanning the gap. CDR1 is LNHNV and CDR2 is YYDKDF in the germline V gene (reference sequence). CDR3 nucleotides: TGTGCCACCAGCAGAGTTACCGGTCAGCCCCAGCATTTT. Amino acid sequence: CATSRVTGQPQHF.

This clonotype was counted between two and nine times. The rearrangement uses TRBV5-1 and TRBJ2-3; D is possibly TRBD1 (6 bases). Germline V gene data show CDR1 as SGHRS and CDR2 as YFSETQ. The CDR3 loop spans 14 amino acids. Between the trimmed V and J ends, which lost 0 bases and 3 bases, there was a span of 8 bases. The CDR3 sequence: CASSLDQGTDTQYF. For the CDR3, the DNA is TGCGCCAGCAGCTTGGATCAGGGGACAGATACGCAGTATTTT.

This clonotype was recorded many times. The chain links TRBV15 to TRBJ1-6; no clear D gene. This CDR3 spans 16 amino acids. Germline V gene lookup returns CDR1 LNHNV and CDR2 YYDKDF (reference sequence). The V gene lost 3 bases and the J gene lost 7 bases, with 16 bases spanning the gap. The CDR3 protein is CATSRFGNTQNSPLHF. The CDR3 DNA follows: TGTGCCACCAGCAGGTTCGGGAACACCCAAAATTCACCCCTCCACTTT.

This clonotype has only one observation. This CDR3 is CASSQWGEREQFF. The CDR3 coding sequence is TGCGCCAGCAGCCAATGGGGAGAGCGGGAGCAGTTCTTC. The J gene is TRBJ2-5, the V gene TRBV4-3; D may be TRBD2 (5 bases). The DNA end is more similar to TRBJ2-1, so the J call may be wrong. The germline V gene has CDR1 LGHNA and CDR2 YSLEER. CDR3 size: 13 residues.

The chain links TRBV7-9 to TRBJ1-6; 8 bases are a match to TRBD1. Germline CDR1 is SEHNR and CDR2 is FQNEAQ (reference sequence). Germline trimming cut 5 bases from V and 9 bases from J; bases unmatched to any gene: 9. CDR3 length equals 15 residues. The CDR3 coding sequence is TGTGCCAGCAGCCCCCAGGACAGGGTTCTTTCACCCCTCCACTTT. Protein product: CASSPQDRVLSPLHF.

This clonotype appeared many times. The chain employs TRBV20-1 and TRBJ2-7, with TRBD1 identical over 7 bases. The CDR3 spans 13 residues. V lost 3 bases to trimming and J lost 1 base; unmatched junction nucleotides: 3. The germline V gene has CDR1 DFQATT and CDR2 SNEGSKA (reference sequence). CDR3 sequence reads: CSASKQGSYEQYF. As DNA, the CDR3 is TGCAGTGCTAGTAAACAGGGGTCCTACGAGCAGTACTTC.

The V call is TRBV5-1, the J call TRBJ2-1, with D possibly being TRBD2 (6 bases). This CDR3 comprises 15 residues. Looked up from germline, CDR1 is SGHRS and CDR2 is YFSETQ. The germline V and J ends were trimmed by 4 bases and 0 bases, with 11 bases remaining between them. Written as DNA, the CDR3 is TGCGCCAGCAGCACCGGGGACTCCTCCTACAATGAGCAGTTCTTC. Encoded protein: CASSTGDSSYNEQFF.

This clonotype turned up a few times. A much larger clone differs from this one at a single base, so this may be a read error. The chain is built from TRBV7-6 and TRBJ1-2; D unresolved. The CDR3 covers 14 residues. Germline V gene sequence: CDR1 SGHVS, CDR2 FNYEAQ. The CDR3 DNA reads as TGTGCCGGCAGCATTCCCGCGGGAAGAGGTGGCTACACCTTC. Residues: CAGSIPAGRGGYTF.

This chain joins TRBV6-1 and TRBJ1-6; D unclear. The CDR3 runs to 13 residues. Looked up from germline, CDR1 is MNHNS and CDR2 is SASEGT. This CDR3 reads CATQANSDSPLHF. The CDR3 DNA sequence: TGTGCAACCCAGGCCAATTCAGATTCACCCCTCCACTTT.

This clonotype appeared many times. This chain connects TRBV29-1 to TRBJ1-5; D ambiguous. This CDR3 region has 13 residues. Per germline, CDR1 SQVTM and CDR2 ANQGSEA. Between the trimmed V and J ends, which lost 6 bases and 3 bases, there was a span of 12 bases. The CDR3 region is CSVGLGTNQPQHF. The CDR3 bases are TGCAGCGTCGGACTGGGTACCAATCAGCCCCAGCATTTT.

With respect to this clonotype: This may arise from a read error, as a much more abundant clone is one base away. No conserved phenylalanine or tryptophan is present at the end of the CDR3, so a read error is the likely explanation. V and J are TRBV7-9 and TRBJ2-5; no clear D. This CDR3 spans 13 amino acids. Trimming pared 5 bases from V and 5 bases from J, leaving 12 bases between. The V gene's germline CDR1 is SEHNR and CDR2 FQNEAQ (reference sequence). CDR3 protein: CASSQQSAETQYL. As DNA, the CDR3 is TGTGCCAGCAGCCAACAAAGCGCGGAGACCCAGTACCTC.

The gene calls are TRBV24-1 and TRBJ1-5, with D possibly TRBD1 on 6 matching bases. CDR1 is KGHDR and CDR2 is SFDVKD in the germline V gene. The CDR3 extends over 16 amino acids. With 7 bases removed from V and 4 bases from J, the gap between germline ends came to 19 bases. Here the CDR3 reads CATSSPLQGRNQPQHF. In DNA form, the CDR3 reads TGTGCCACCAGCAGCCCTCTACAGGGTAGAAATCAGCCCCAGCATTTT.

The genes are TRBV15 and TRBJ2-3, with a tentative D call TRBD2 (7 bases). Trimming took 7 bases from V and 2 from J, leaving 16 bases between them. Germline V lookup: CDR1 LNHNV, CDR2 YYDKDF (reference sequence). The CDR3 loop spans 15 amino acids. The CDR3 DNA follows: TGTGCCACCACCCTTGGGGGGGACATCACAGATACGCAGTATTTT. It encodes CATTLGGDITDTQYF.

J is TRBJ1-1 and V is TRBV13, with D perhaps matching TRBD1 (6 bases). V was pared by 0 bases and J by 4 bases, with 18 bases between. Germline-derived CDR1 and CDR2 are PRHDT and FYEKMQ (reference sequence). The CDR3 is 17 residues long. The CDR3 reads CASSLGGGSGQVTEAFF. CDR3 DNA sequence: TGTGCCAGCAGCTTAGGAGGGGGTTCTGGTCAGGTCACTGAAGCTTTCTTT.

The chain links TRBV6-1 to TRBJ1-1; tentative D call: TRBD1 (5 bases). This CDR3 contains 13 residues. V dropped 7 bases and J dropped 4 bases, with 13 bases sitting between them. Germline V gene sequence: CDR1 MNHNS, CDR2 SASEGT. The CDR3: CASTQGGGTEAFF. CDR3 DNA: TGTGCCAGCACCCAGGGTGGAGGCACTGAAGCTTTCTTT.

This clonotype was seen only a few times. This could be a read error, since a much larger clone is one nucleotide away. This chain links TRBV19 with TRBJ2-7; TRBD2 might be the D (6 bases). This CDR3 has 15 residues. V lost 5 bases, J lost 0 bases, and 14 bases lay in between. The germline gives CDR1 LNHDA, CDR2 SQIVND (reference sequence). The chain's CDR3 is CASSAGRGLSYEQYF. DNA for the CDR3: TGTGCCAGTAGTGCCGGACGGGGACTCTCCTACGAGCAGTACTTC.

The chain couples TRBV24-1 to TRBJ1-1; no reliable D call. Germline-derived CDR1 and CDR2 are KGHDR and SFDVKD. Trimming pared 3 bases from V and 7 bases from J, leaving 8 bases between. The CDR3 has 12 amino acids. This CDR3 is CATSDRLGEAFF. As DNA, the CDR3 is TGTGCCACCAGTGATAGACTGGGTGAAGCTTTCTTT.

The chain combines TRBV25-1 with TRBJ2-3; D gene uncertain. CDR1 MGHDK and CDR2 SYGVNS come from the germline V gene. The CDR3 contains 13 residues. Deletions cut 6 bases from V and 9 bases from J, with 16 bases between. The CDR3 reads CASSPSVSDTQYF. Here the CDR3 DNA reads TGTGCCAGCAGCCCCAGCGTTTCTGACACGCAGTATTTT.

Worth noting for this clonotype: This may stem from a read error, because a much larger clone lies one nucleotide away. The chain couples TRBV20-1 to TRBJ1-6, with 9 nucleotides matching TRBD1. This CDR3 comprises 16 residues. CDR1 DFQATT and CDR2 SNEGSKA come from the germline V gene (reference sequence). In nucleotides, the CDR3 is TGCAGTGCTAGACCCTCCGGGACAGGGTCTAATCCACCCCTCCACTTT. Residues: CSARPSGTGSNPPLHF.

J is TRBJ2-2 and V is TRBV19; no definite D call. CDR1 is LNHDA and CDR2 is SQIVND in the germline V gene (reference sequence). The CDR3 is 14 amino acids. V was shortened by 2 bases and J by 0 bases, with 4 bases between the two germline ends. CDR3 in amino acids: CASSISANTGELFF. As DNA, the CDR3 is TGTGCCAGTAGTATAAGCGCGAACACCGGGGAGCTGTTTTTT.